The 21 T cell receptor beta chains in this list originate from one sample, sequenced in a study of shared clonotypes between healthy human individuals. The protocol was immunoSEQ multiplex PCR, while the TCRdb copy is restricted to in-frame clones and leaves out a portion. The profile covers about 1 million clones, with around 76% appearing a single time and about 1.5% taken by the ten largest. Sequenced sample: memory CD4+ T cells sorted from blood. Subset specified: CD45RA-negative fraction. The receptors stem from a young man in good health.

The chain recombines TRBV19 with TRBJ1-1; D might be TRBD1 (5 bases). The germline CDR1 and CDR2 sequences are LNHDA and SQIVND (reference sequence). Trimming left V 3 bases short and J 3 bases short, with 14 bases between. The CDR3 loop spans 15 amino acids. For the CDR3, the DNA is TGTGCCAGTAGTATTAGGCAGGGAAGGGACACTGAAGCTTTCTTT. Its protein is CASSIRQGRDTEAFF.

The V and J genes are TRBV18 and TRBJ2-7; D is perhaps TRBD2 (6 bases). Between the trimmed V and J ends, which lost 3 bases and 4 bases, there was a span of 16 bases. The CDR3 has 15 residues. In germline, CDR1 is KGHSH, CDR2 LQKENI. The CDR3: CASSPRGVEAYEQYF. In DNA, the CDR3 is TGTGCCAGCTCACCGCGGGGAGTAGAGGCTTACGAGCAGTACTTC.

This chain links TRBV7-9 with TRBJ2-6; D tentatively fits TRBD1 or TRBD2 (5 bases each). The CDR3 has 15 amino acids. The germline V and J ends were trimmed by 11 bases and 0 bases, with 14 bases remaining between them. CDR1 is SEHNR, CDR2 FQNEAQ, per germline (reference sequence). The CDR3 is CACGSGSSGANVLTF. The CDR3 nucleotides read TGTGCCTGTGGGTCAGGGAGCTCTGGGGCCAACGTCCTGACTTTC.

The CDR3, as DNA: TGTGCCAGTAGTTATAGACGGGCAGGGGATGGCGGCGAGCAGTACTTC. Translating it yields CASSYRRAGDGGEQYF. The chain joins TRBV19 to TRBJ2-7; possible D gene TRBD1, 6 bases. Germline CDR1 LNHDA, CDR2 SQIVND (reference sequence). Trimming took 5 bases from V and 6 from J, leaving 23 bases between them. This CDR3 has 16 residues.

For this clone: The same CDR3 arises from other DNA sequences in this sample as well. V and J are TRBV10-2 and TRBJ1-4; D gene ambiguous. Per the germline V gene, CDR1 is WSHSY and CDR2 is SAAADI. V lost 2 bases and J 7 bases, leaving 8 bases between the germline ends. The CDR3 extends over 13 amino acids. The CDR3 DNA reads as TGCGCCAGCAGTGAGGGAGGAGGTGAAAAACTGTTTTTT. Protein: CASSEGGGEKLFF.

The rearrangement links TRBV19 to TRBJ2-7; D is tentatively TRBD1 or TRBD2 (5 bases each). The CDR3 has 14 residues. Germline V lookup: CDR1 LNHDA, CDR2 SQIVND (reference sequence). V gave up 5 bases and J gave up 6 bases, with 17 bases separating them. The CDR3 DNA reads TGTGCCAGTAGTTCGCCGGGACCTCTTCTCGAGCAGTACTTC. It is translated as CASSSPGPLLEQYF.

This clone was seen only once. This sequence joins TRBV5-6 and TRBJ2-3; D is possibly TRBD1 or TRBD2 (5 bases each). Looked up from germline, CDR1 is SGHDT and CDR2 is YYEEEE. The germline V and J ends were trimmed by 3 bases and 2 bases, with 7 bases remaining between them. This CDR3 contains 13 residues. CDR3: CASSSGPTDTQYF. CDR3 nucleotides: TGTGCCAGCAGCTCGGGGCCCACAGATACGCAGTATTTT. The variable domain in full, completed from reference TRBV5-6 and TRBJ2-3, reads DAGVTQSPTHLIKTRGQQVTLRCSPKSGHDTVSWYQQALGQGPQFIFQYYEEEERQRGNFPDRFSGHQFPNYSSELNVNALLLGDSALYLCASSSGPTDTQYFGPGTRLTVL.

This chain joins TRBV6-5 and TRBJ2-5; 7 nucleotides match TRBD2. Trimming cost V 5 bases and J 2 bases; bases outside gene matches: 5. Germline assignment: CDR1 MNHEY and CDR2 SVGAGI. The CDR3 covers 14 residues. CDR3 bases: TGTGCCAGCAGTCCCTGGGAGGGGCAAGAGACCCAGTACTTC. Protein: CASSPWEGQETQYF.

This clone appeared a single time. Other nucleotide sequences from this sample produce the same CDR3. The chain recombines TRBV5-6 with TRBJ2-2; D is unresolved. CDR3 length: 12 residues. Trimming pared 1 base from V and 6 bases from J, leaving 4 bases between. From germline, CDR1 is SGHDT and CDR2 YYEEEE. The DNA of the CDR3 is TGTGCCAGCAGCTTGTCCGCCGGGGAGCTGTTTTTT. It translates to CASSLSAGELFF.

The chain couples TRBV19 to TRBJ2-3; D is perhaps TRBD2 (5 bases). Trimming took off 5 bases at V and 0 bases at J, with 9 bases between the two ends. This CDR3 contains 14 residues. Germline V gene sequence: CDR1 LNHDA, CDR2 SQIVND (reference sequence). CDR3 sequence reads: CASSLWTSTDTQYF. The CDR3 nucleotides read TGTGCCAGTAGTTTGTGGACTAGCACAGATACGCAGTATTTT.

The CDR3 coding sequence is TGTGCCAGCAGCTTAGCTGTCGTGAATAATGGCTACACCTTC. This codes for CASSLAVVNNGYTF. The rearrangement uses TRBV7-8 and TRBJ1-2; D uncertain. The CDR3 sequence is 14 residues long. Between the trimmed V and J ends, which lost 0 bases and 6 bases, there was a span of 11 bases. Germline assignment: CDR1 SGHVS and CDR2 FQNEAQ.

This clone has more than one count but fewer than ten. This rearrangement joins TRBV6-5 to TRBJ1-3; 8 nucleotides agree with TRBD1. The germline CDR1 and CDR2 sequences are MNHEY and SVGAGI. This CDR3 comprises 14 residues. Trimming at V came to 6 bases and at J to 6 bases, leaving 7 bases not matched to a gene. CDR3 amino acids: CASRRGQGLNTIYF. The CDR3 region has the DNA TGTGCCAGCAGACGCGGACAGGGACTAAACACCATATATTTT.

Ten or more counts support this clone. The V gene is TRBV7-8, the J gene TRBJ2-2, with 9 bases aligning to TRBD1. V lost 4 bases and J lost 2; bases outside the gene matches: 8. Germline CDR1 reads SGHVS; CDR2 reads FQNEAQ. The CDR3 runs to 17 residues. CDR3 loop: CASSSGPGQGNTGELFF. The CDR3 DNA reads TGTGCCAGCAGCTCTGGGCCGGGACAGGGAAACACCGGGGAGCTGTTTTTT.

This chain links TRBV30 with TRBJ2-3, with D unclear. CDR3 length: 16 amino acids. Trimming shortened V by 0 bases and J by 1 base, and 14 bases separated the two germline ends. Germline V gene data show CDR1 as GTSNPN and CDR2 as SVGIG (reference sequence). In DNA, the CDR3 is TGTGCCTGGAGTGTACTCAACCGTGTGGGCACAGATACGCAGTATTTT. The encoded protein is CAWSVLNRVGTDTQYF.

This sequence joins TRBV6-5 and TRBJ1-1; D is possibly TRBD1 (6 bases). This CDR3 region has 14 residues. V dropped 5 bases and J dropped 3 bases, with 13 bases sitting between them. Germline assignment: CDR1 MNHEY and CDR2 SVGAGI. DNA for the CDR3: TGTGCCAGCAGTCTAACAGGGAGCGACACTGAAGCTTTCTTT. Its translation is CASSLTGSDTEAFF.

This clone was observed a handful of times. The rearrangement uses TRBV6-5 and TRBJ1-4; TRBD1 agrees at 10 bases. With 5 bases clipped from V and 10 bases from J, the junction kept 7 bases outside the gene matches. CDR1 is MNHEY, CDR2 SVGAGI, per germline. This CDR3 is 14 amino acids long. The CDR3 DNA reads as TGTGCCAGCAGTACAGGGACAGGGGTAGGAAAACTGTTTTTT. It translates to CASSTGTGVGKLFF.

The chain combines TRBV6-6 with TRBJ2-2; 9 bases fit TRBD2. J gave up 4 bases and V 6 bases, and 3 bases lay outside the gene matches. The germline V gene has CDR1 MNHNY and CDR2 SVGAGI (reference sequence). There are 14 residues in the CDR3. CDR3 sequence: CASSPSGTTGELFF. The DNA of the CDR3 is TGTGCCAGCAGCCCTAGCGGGACCACCGGGGAGCTGTTTTTT.

The rearrangement uses TRBV6-5 and TRBJ1-2, with TRBD1 identical over 9 bases. V shed 2 bases, J shed 2 bases, and the junction held 3 bases outside the gene matches. Germline loops: CDR1 MNHEY, CDR2 SVGAGI. The CDR3 runs 15 residues. For the CDR3, the DNA is TGTGCCAGCAGTTACCTGACAGGGGGGAACTATGGCTACACCTTC. Its translation: CASSYLTGGNYGYTF.

J is TRBJ2-5 and V is TRBV5-1, with D unclear. Germline CDR1 reads SGHRS; CDR2 reads YFSETQ. This CDR3 contains 15 residues. With 0 bases removed from V and 1 base from J, the gap between germline ends came to 10 bases. CDR3 DNA: TGCGCCAGCAGCTTGGACAGCCTTCCCCAAGAGACCCAGTACTTC. Amino acid sequence: CASSLDSLPQETQYF.

The chain couples TRBV6-1 to TRBJ2-7; D tentatively fits TRBD1 or TRBD2 (5 bases each). This CDR3 is 15 amino acids long. V was pared by 3 bases and J by 4 bases, with 16 bases between. Per the germline V gene, CDR1 is MNHNS and CDR2 is SASEGT. This CDR3 reads CASSERGRNRYEQYF. The CDR3 DNA sequence: TGTGCCAGCAGTGAGAGGGGACGGAATAGGTACGAGCAGTACTTC.

The chain is built from TRBV11-2 and TRBJ2-7; D possibly uses TRBD1 or TRBD2 (5 bases each). The CDR3 sequence is 15 residues long. CDR1 and CDR2 (germline): SGHAT, FQNNGV. V was cut by 2 bases and J by 2 bases, with 13 bases left in between. The CDR3 bases are TGTGCCAGCAGCTTAAGGACGGGGACCCCCTACGAGCAGTACTTC. Its translation: CASSLRTGTPYEQYF. Combining the CDR3 with reference TRBV11-2 and TRBJ2-7 gives the whole variable domain EAGVAQSPRYKIIEKRQSVAFWCNPISGHATLYWYQQILGQGPKLLIQFQNNGVVDDSQLPKDRFSAERLKGVDSTLKIQPAKLEDSAVYLCASSLRTGTPYEQYFGPGTRLTVT.